This TCR beta chain originates from a study of T cells in tuberculosis. Measured with immunoSEQ multiplex PCR; TCRdb has only the in-frame clones, and not every one. The sample has under 40,000 clones, over 90% seen once; the top ten hold roughly 7%. The CDR3 spans 15 residues. Trimming removed 0 bases at V and 4 bases at J, with 10 bases between. The germline CDR1 and CDR2 sequences are SNHLY and FYNNEI. This clonotype was obtained from a donor between 10 and 29 years old with latent tuberculosis or without tuberculosis infection. V gene TRBV2 combines with J gene TRBJ1-5; no clear D. Sample: PBMCs. The CDR3: CASSEAAVKNQPQHF. The CDR3 nucleotides are TGTGCCAGCAGTGAAGCAGCGGTGAAGAATCAGCCCCAGCATTTT. The full variable domain, with the rest looked up from reference TRBV2 and TRBJ1-5, is EPEVTQTPSHQVTQMGQEVILRCVPISNHLYFYWYRQILGQKVEFLVSFYNNEISEKSEIFDDQFSVERPDGSNFTLKIRSTKLEDSAMYFCASSEAAVKNQPQHFGDGTRLSIL.